This T cell receptor beta chain was documented in a study of cytomegalovirus exposure and HLA in healthy donors. Data came from immunoSEQ multiplex PCR; TCRdb stores just in-frame clones and leaves some out. The sample has about 110,000 clones, approximately 85% seen once. For this clone: Its target is not known.

CDR3 size: 15 residues. Trimming took 4 bases from V and 3 from J, leaving 14 bases between them. The germline V gene encodes CDR1 SGHDT and CDR2 YYEEEE. Points from the study as a whole: Cytomegalovirus association was listed for 164 TCR beta chains. Reported results showed that the classifier diagnosed cytomegalovirus status with high specificity and sensitivity.

The sequencing sample was made of PBMCs. This chain links TRBV5-6 with TRBJ1-3; a weak D match, TRBD1 (6 bases). This TCR was recovered from a young woman in good health and CMV-seronegative. The CDR3 sequence: CASSRFLGGGNTIYF. CDR3 in DNA: TGTGCCAGCAGCCGATTTTTAGGGGGTGGAAACACCATATATTTT. The full variable domain, with the rest looked up from reference TRBV5-6 and TRBJ1-3, is DAGVTQSPTHLIKTRGQQVTLRCSPKSGHDTVSWYQQALGQGPQFIFQYYEEEERQRGNFPDRFSGHQFPNYSSELNVNALLLGDSALYLCASSRFLGGGNTIYFGEGSWLTVV.